Listed here are 18 T cell receptor beta chains from one sample, sequenced in a study of breast tumors, draining lymph nodes, adjacent tissues. One entry per CDR3 protein results from TCRdb running MiXCR on the multiplex PCR reads. The table lists around 130,000 distinct CDR3 sequences, 30% to 35% of them singletons, with about 2.5% in the top ten. Breast cancer patients provided tissue from their axillary draining lymph nodes. The sequenced material came from axillary lymph node tissue. These receptors all stem from a female donor with breast cancer. Some clones in this sample may be carry-over from other donors' samples.

In the case of this clonotype: One base away lies a much larger clone, so this may be a sequencing read error. The rearrangement uses TRBV6-1 and TRBJ2-3; no clear D. The ends were cut back, 8 bases at V and 0 bases at J, with 12 bases in the middle. This CDR3 is built from 14 residues. CDR1 and CDR2 (germline): MNHNS, SASEGT. The CDR3 loop reads CASSSRISTDTQYF. The CDR3 DNA reads TGTGCCAGCTCATCAAGGATTAGCACAGATACGCAGTATTTT.

This clonotype was seen repeatedly, ten times or more. The chain has TRBV20-1 and TRBJ2-1; tentatively, D is TRBD1 (6 bases). The CDR3 runs 13 residues. The germline V gene has CDR1 DFQATT and CDR2 SNEGSKA (reference sequence). Trimming shortened V by 3 bases and J by 12 bases, and 18 bases separated the two germline ends. As DNA, the CDR3 is TGCAGTGCTAGCTACAGGGTCGGGTCAGGGCAGTTCTTC. Translation gives CSASYRVGSGQFF.

There are a few counts of this clonotype. A much bigger clone sits one base away, suggesting this may be a read error. The chain joins TRBV12-3 or TRBV12-4 to TRBJ1-5; unclear D gene. The CDR3 extends over 13 amino acids. Trimming cost V 6 bases and J 7 bases, with 13 bases left between them. In nucleotides, the CDR3 is TGTGCCAGCAGCCACAATCGGGCCCAGCCCCAGCATTTT. It is translated as CASSHNRAQPQHF.

The chain has TRBV7-9 and TRBJ1-4; D may be TRBD1 (5 bases). V was shortened by 5 bases and J by 4 bases, with 14 bases between the two germline ends. Germline-derived CDR1 and CDR2 are SEHNR and FQNEAQ (reference sequence). CDR3 length: 15 residues. The DNA of the CDR3 is TGTGCCAGCAGCAGATCCGGGGGAGGTAATGAAAAACTGTTTTTT. This translates into CASSRSGGGNEKLFF.

This clonotype was detected many times. A read error may be the cause here, since a much bigger clone is one base away. This sequence joins TRBV6-5 and TRBJ1-2; TRBD1 matches at 8 bases. The CDR3 consists of 13 residues. The V gene end was trimmed by 5 bases and the J gene end by 8 bases; junction bases not matched to a gene: 7. Germline V gives CDR1 MNHEY, CDR2 SVGAGI. The CDR3, as DNA: TGTGCCAGCAGTCACCAGGGGGCGAACGGCTACACCTTC. The encoded protein is CASSHQGANGYTF.

The sample holds many counts of this clonotype. This rearrangement joins TRBV11-2 to TRBJ2-2, with D hard to call. Deletions cut 4 bases from V and 6 bases from J, with 12 bases between. The CDR3 length is 14 residues. Germline V gene data show CDR1 as SGHAT and CDR2 as FQNNGV. The chain's CDR3 is CASSSRGVPGELFF. CDR3 nucleotides: TGTGCCAGCAGCTCCCGAGGAGTCCCCGGGGAGCTGTTTTTT.

This CDR3 is CASSQYGQNTEAFF. DNA of the CDR3: TGCGCCAGCAGCCAGTACGGACAGAACACTGAAGCTTTCTTT. The chain combines TRBV4-3 with TRBJ1-1; TRBD1 might be the D (5 bases). CDR1 and CDR2 (germline): LGHNA, YSLEER. The CDR3 runs 14 residues. V was pared by 3 bases and J by 1 base, with 9 bases between.

This clonotype was seen ten or more times. The chain couples TRBV6-6 to TRBJ2-5; D unresolved. V shed 6 bases and J shed 5 bases, with 10 bases lying between them. CDR3 length: 12 amino acids. CDR1 and CDR2 from the germline V gene are MNHNY and SVGAGI (reference sequence). In DNA form, the CDR3 reads TGTGCCAGCAGCCGAGGTACGGAGACCCAGTACTTC. Encoded protein: CASSRGTETQYF.

This rearrangement joins TRBV19 to TRBJ2-3; 8 bases agree with TRBD1. Unmatched junction bases numbered 9, after V lost 1 base and J lost 3 bases. The germline CDR1 and CDR2 sequences are LNHDA and SQIVND (reference sequence). CDR3 size: 17 residues. The CDR3 coding sequence is TGTGCCAGTAGTATAGCCCTCGGGCAGGGGGCGACAGATACGCAGTATTTT. Amino acids: CASSIALGQGATDTQYF.

This clonotype appeared many times. V gene TRBV5-8 combines with J gene TRBJ2-6; D remains ambiguous. This CDR3 spans 16 amino acids. The V and J ends lost 1 base and 0 bases respectively, with 8 bases between them. The germline V gene has CDR1 SGHTS and CDR2 YDEGEE. CDR3 protein: CASSLYSSSGANVLTF. CDR3 coding DNA: TGTGCCAGCAGCTTGTACAGCTCCTCTGGGGCCAACGTCCTGACTTTC.

This clonotype was observed many times. V is TRBV7-3 and J is TRBJ1-2, with D unclear. The CDR3 has 12 amino acids. Germline V gene sequence: CDR1 SGHTA, CDR2 FQGTGA. V lost 5 bases and J 5 bases, leaving 9 bases between the germline ends. The CDR3 DNA reads as TGTGCCAGCAGCCTAGACGGATATGGCTACACCTTC. Its translation is CASSLDGYGYTF.

This clonotype showed up many times. The chain couples TRBV6-5 to TRBJ2-7; 8 positions match TRBD1. This CDR3 is built from 13 residues. CDR1 and CDR2 from the germline V gene are MNHEY and SVGAGI. Trimming removed 5 bases from V and 5 bases from J; junction bases left unmatched: 5. CDR3 sequence (DNA): TGTGCCAGCAGTCCCACGACAGGGGACGAGCAGTACTTC. It specifies CASSPTTGDEQYF.

As to this clonotype: A clone one base away is much larger, so this may be a read error. The genes are TRBV12-3 or TRBV12-4 and TRBJ1-2, with a possible D match to TRBD1 (6 bases). V lost 3 bases and J 5 bases, leaving 16 bases between the germline ends. The CDR3 contains 15 residues. CDR3 loop: CASSFDRGGSYGYTF. The DNA for the CDR3 is TGTGCCAGCAGTTTCGATCGAGGGGGGTCATATGGCTACACCTTC.

This clonotype was recorded once. V usage is TRBV12-3 or TRBV12-4 and J usage is TRBJ1-3; 7 bases are shared with TRBD1. After removal of 2 bases from V and 10 bases from J, the junction contained 11 bases not matched to a gene. The CDR3 spans 15 residues. CDR3 sequence: CASSLSGTAGETIYF. The CDR3 DNA is TGTGCCAGCAGTTTATCCGGGACAGCGGGAGAGACCATATATTTT.

This clonotype occurred many times. The rearrangement uses TRBV18 and TRBJ2-7, with 7 bases that match TRBD1. Germline assignment: CDR1 KGHSH and CDR2 LQKENI. J lost 11 bases, V lost 3 bases, and 10 bases had no gene match. The CDR3 length is 13 residues. In DNA form, the CDR3 reads TGTGCCAGCTCACCGGGGGACAGCGGTTGGGAGTACTTC. Translated: CASSPGDSGWEYF.

This clonotype was found many times. CDR3 region: CAWSLFSGTVEGYTF. CDR3 nucleotide sequence: TGTGCCTGGAGTTTATTTAGCGGGACCGTGGAAGGCTACACCTTC. This chain connects TRBV30 to TRBJ1-2; maybe TRBD1 (5 bases). In germline, CDR1 is GTSNPN, CDR2 SVGIG (reference sequence). The CDR3 runs 15 residues. V shed 2 bases and J shed 8 bases, with 21 bases lying between them. Together with reference TRBV30 and TRBJ1-2, the CDR3 gives the full variable domain: SQTIHQWPATLVQPVGSPLSLECTVEGTSNPNLYWYRQAAGRGLQLLFYSVGIGQISSEVPQNLSASRPQDRQFILSSKKLLLSDSGFYLCAWSLFSGTVEGYTFGSGTRLTVV.

In regard to this clonotype: A read error may explain this, as a much larger clone is one base away. The genes are TRBV5-1 and TRBJ1-2, with 9 bases aligning to TRBD1. There are 15 residues in the CDR3. Germline V gene lookup returns CDR1 SGHRS and CDR2 YFSETQ. The CDR3 DNA is TGCGCCAGCAGCTTGGAGGTGACAGGGGGATATGGCCACACCTTC. Protein sequence: CASSLEVTGGYGHTF.

The V call is TRBV20-1, the J call TRBJ1-5; D gene unclear. There are 15 residues in the CDR3. Trimming pared 5 bases from V and 7 bases from J, leaving 21 bases between. The germline CDR1 and CDR2 sequences are DFQATT and SNEGSKA (reference sequence). This CDR3 reads CSALGNRASTQPQHF. CDR3 in DNA: TGCAGTGCTTTGGGGAATAGAGCGAGCACCCAGCCCCAGCATTTT.